This entry concerns a single T cell receptor (beta chain). This specimen comes from a study of blood T cell repertoires in COVID-19. Trimming cost V 6 bases and J 4 bases; bases outside gene matches: 6. This CDR3 contains 14 residues. CDR1 is MNHEY and CDR2 is SVGAGI in the germline V gene. In the original analysis: Estimated nucleated cell counts came from reference gene primer amplification. Repertoires were generated with immunoSEQ multiplex PCR, while TCRdb's copy carries only in-frame clones and drops some. The V and J calls and clone size were taken over from that table, and D and trimming were inferred from the DNA. The sample has approximately 260,000 clones, roughly nine tenths seen once; the top ten hold around 6%. Enrollees, about 18 to 90 years old, lived in 24 US areas.

The sequence derives from a woman aged 25 to 45 with acute COVID-19. The chain joins TRBV6-5 to TRBJ1-2; 9 nucleotides align to TRBD1. Sequencing was carried out using PBMCs or T cells enriched from blood (not recorded which). CDR3 DNA: TGTGCCAGCAGATCCGGGACAGGGAGCTATGGCTACACCTTC. It translates to CASRSGTGSYGYTF.